The rows below give T cell receptor beta chains drawn from one sample of a study of blood T cell repertoires in COVID-19. Libraries were prepared by immunoSEQ multiplex PCR; TCRdb keeps only in-frame clonotypes and omits some of them. The table lists 280,000 or so clones, 80% to 90% of them singletons. The sequenced material came from peripheral blood. These receptors were collected from a woman aged 50 to 65 who had recovered from COVID-19. CDR3s include the opening cysteine and the closing phenylalanine or tryptophan. The order of the fields is V gene, clone size, J gene, D gene, CDR3 protein, CDR3 DNA. A D gene is named only where the DNA matches it firmly. Clone size is not always given. Where it is, it says once, few, many or a class for expanded clones.

TRBV7-2	.	TRBJ2-7	.	CASSLGRNYEQYF	TGTGCCAGCAGCTTGGGCAGGAACTACGAGCAGTACTTC
TRBV28	.	TRBJ1-2	.	CASSLTSQGGVYTF	TGTGCCAGCAGTTTAACATCGCAGGGAGGTGTCTACACCTTC
TRBV2	.	TRBJ1-5	.	CASTGYSNQPQHF	TGTGCCAGCACAGGGTATAGCAATCAGCCCCAGCATTTT
TRBV15	.	TRBJ1-3	.	CATSLEGSISGNTIYF	TGTGCCACTTCTCTGGAGGGCAGTATCTCTGGAAACACCATATATTTT
TRBV28	.	TRBJ2-2	TRBD2	CASSSGGTTGELFF	TGTGCCAGCAGTTCCGGGGGGACCACCGGGGAGCTGTTTTTT
TRBV2	.	TRBJ1-2	.	CASSERETVPRHGYTF	TGTGCCAGCAGTGAACGGGAGACGGTCCCCCGGCATGGCTACACCTTC
TRBV7-3	.	TRBJ2-7	TRBD2	CASSLDGGGSYEQYF	TGTGCCAGCAGCTTAGACGGCGGGGGCTCCTACGAGCAGTACTTC
TRBV5-1	.	TRBJ2-5	TRBD2	CASSSGLAGPKRETQYF	TGCGCCAGCAGCTCAGGACTAGCGGGACCTAAACGAGAGACCCAGTACTTC
TRBV28	.	TRBJ1-2	.	CASSLAPTQTFYGYTF	TGTGCCAGCAGTTTAGCCCCTACGCAAACCTTCTATGGCTACACCTTC
TRBV6-4	many	TRBJ2-2	TRBD2	CASSDTSSGDTGELFF	TGTGCCAGCAGTGACACATCTAGCGGGGACACCGGGGAGCTGTTTTTT
TRBV5-1	.	TRBJ2-3	.	CASSLRAGSTTDTQYF	TGCGCCAGCAGCTTGAGAGCGGGCTCGACCACAGATACGCAGTATTTT
TRBV28	.	TRBJ2-7	TRBD2	CASSFILLGLAGDHYEQYF	TGTGCCAGCAGTTTTATCCTGCTCGGACTAGCGGGGGACCACTACGAGCAGTACTTC
TRBV4-3	.	TRBJ2-7	TRBD2	CASSQVGGGASYEQYF	TGCGCCAGCAGCCAAGTTGGCGGGGGGGCCTCGTACGAGCAGTACTTC
TRBV7-2	.	TRBJ1-1	TRBD1	CASSFTGQGYTEAFF	TGTGCCAGCAGCTTTACGGGACAGGGGTACACTGAAGCTTTCTTT
TRBV7-2	.	TRBJ2-5	TRBD2	CASSSILTSWETQYF	TGTGCCAGCAGCTCCATCTTGACTAGCTGGGAGACCCAGTACTTC
TRBV10-3	.	TRBJ1-1	.	CAISEAAPGQNTEAFF	TGTGCCATCAGTGAGGCAGCCCCAGGACAGAACACTGAAGCTTTCTTT
TRBV6-6	.	TRBJ1-3	TRBD1	CASSQTGQGYGTIYF	TGTGCCAGCAGTCAAACGGGACAGGGGTACGGCACCATATATTTT
TRBV28	few	TRBJ1-1	TRBD1	CASSCHPRFSFGTRGDCTEAFF	TGTGCCAGCAGTTGCCACCCTCGTTTTTCCTTCGGAACCAGGGGGGATTGCACTGAAGCTTTCTTT
TRBV19	.	TRBJ2-7	TRBD2	CASSSGLAGGTSYEQYF	TGTGCCAGTAGTAGCGGACTAGCGGGAGGGACCTCCTACGAGCAGTACTTC
TRBV20-1	.	TRBJ2-1	TRBD2	CSASPLGLAGVGEQFF	TGCAGTGCTAGTCCCTTGGGGCTAGCGGGAGTAGGTGAGCAGTTCTTC
TRBV9	.	TRBJ2-6	.	CASSVAGAGANVLTF	TGTGCCAGCAGCGTAGCAGGGGCAGGGGCCAACGTCCTGACTTTC
TRBV27	.	TRBJ1-6	TRBD1	CASRSGGTYNSPLHF	TGTGCCAGCAGGTCAGGGGGAACCTATAATTCACCCCTCCACTTT
TRBV28	.	TRBJ1-6	TRBD1	CASSLPGTGPSPLHF	TGTGCCAGCAGTTTACCCGGGACAGGGCCCTCACCCCTCCACTTT
TRBV28	.	TRBJ2-3	.	CASTPSVMLAQPTPDTQYF	TGTGCCAGCACCCCCTCGGTGATGCTAGCGCAGCCCACCCCAGATACGCAGTATTTT
TRBV27	.	TRBJ1-2	.	CASSSWGGPSFSYTF	TGTGCCAGCAGTTCTTGGGGGGGGCCGTCCTTTAGCTACACCTTC
TRBV2	.	TRBJ1-1	.	CASSEAIQGGSTEAFF	TGTGCCAGCAGTGAAGCGATCCAGGGCGGGAGCACTGAAGCTTTCTTT
TRBV5-6	.	TRBJ2-7	.	CASSTQRHRGRGSYEQYF	TGTGCCAGCAGCACCCAGCGACATAGGGGCAGGGGATCCTACGAGCAGTACTTC
TRBV2	.	TRBJ1-5	.	CASRGSPGLVNQPQHF	TGTGCCAGCAGGGGTAGTCCAGGCCTCGTTAATCAGCCCCAGCATTTT
TRBV28	.	TRBJ1-2	.	CASTYSRGSTFGYTF	TGTGCCAGCACCTACTCCAGGGGATCGACGTTCGGCTACACCTTC
TRBV9	.	TRBJ1-1	TRBD1	CASSVKGGGGTEAFF	TGTGCCAGCAGCGTTAAAGGGGGCGGCGGCACTGAAGCTTTCTTT
TRBV28	.	TRBJ2-3	TRBD1	CASSRWTGSSTDTQYF	TGTGCCAGCAGTAGGTGGACAGGGTCTAGCACAGATACGCAGTATTTT
TRBV2	.	TRBJ2-3	TRBD2	CASSEWTSGGEDTDTQYF	TGTGCCAGCAGTGAATGGACTAGCGGGGGGGAAGACACAGATACGCAGTATTTT
TRBV5-5	once	TRBJ2-7	.	CASSLGQPDEQYF	TGTGCCAGCAGCTTGGGACAACCAGACGAGCAGTACTTC
TRBV12-3/TRBV12-4	.	TRBJ1-5	.	CASSWGRDQPQHF	TGTGCCAGCAGCTGGGGGCGGGATCAGCCCCAGCATTTT
TRBV14	.	TRBJ2-1	TRBD2	CASSQRTSGRSYNEQFF	TGTGCCAGCAGCCAACGGACTAGCGGGAGGTCCTACAATGAGCAGTTCTTC
TRBV19	.	TRBJ1-2	TRBD1	CASSVQGAVNYGYTF	TGTGCCAGTAGTGTACAGGGGGCTGTTAACTATGGCTACACCTTC
TRBV6-2/TRBV6-3	.	TRBJ2-7	.	CASSYRPGAYEQYF	TGTGCCAGCAGTTACAGGCCTGGAGCCTACGAGCAGTACTTC
TRBV12-3/TRBV12-4	.	TRBJ1-1	.	CASSPGMNTEAFF	TGTGCCAGCAGTCCGGGGATGAACACTGAAGCTTTCTTT
TRBV27	once	TRBJ2-3	.	CASSPTYGTDTQYF	TGTGCCAGCAGCCCGACATATGGCACAGATACGCAGTATTTT
TRBV5-1	.	TRBJ2-3	.	CASSLLGGRTDTQYF	TGCGCCAGCAGCTTGTTGGGGGGGCGCACAGATACGCAGTATTTT
TRBV5-1	.	TRBJ2-7	TRBD1	CASSLGDRRAYEQYF	TGCGCCAGCAGCTTGGGGGACAGGAGAGCCTACGAGCAGTACTTC
TRBV5-5	once	TRBJ2-1	.	CASERTSYFYNEQFF	TGTGCCAGCGAGCGCACTAGCTATTTTTACAATGAGCAGTTCTTC
TRBV5-1	.	TRBJ1-2	TRBD1	CASSPDRAYGYTF	TGCGCCAGCAGCCCGGACAGGGCATATGGCTACACCTTC
TRBV7-2	.	TRBJ1-6	.	CASSFTGSNSPLHF	TGTGCCAGCAGCTTCACAGGGTCTAATTCACCCCTCCACTTT
TRBV6-2/TRBV6-3	few	TRBJ2-5	TRBD2	CASSYSSGAQYF	TGTGCCAGCAGTTACTCGAGCGGGGCCCAGTACTTC
TRBV19	few	TRBJ2-2	.	CASSIWVRGGELFF	TGTGCCAGTAGTATTTGGGTACGAGGCGGGGAGCTGTTTTTT
TRBV18	.	TRBJ2-1	.	CASSPSHQSNEQFF	TGTGCCAGCTCACCATCCCACCAGTCCAATGAGCAGTTCTTC
TRBV7-2	.	TRBJ1-2	.	CASSLSSRGLVFGYTF	TGTGCCAGCAGCTTAAGTTCCAGGGGCTTGGTGTTTGGCTACACCTTC
TRBV11-2	.	TRBJ2-7	.	CASSLGLTGDEQYF	TGTGCCAGCAGCTTAGGGTTGACAGGCGACGAGCAGTACTTC
TRBV7-2	.	TRBJ2-5	TRBD2	CASSPGLAGGRRQETQYF	TGTGCCAGCAGCCCAGGACTAGCGGGGGGCCGGCGGCAAGAGACCCAGTACTTC
TRBV30	.	TRBJ2-7	TRBD2	CAWSVVLGGVNEQYF	TGTGCCTGGAGTGTCGTCCTCGGGGGGGTTAACGAGCAGTACTTC